This T cell receptor (beta chain) emerged from a study of T cells in narcolepsy. In germline, CDR1 is LNHNV, CDR2 YYDKDF (reference sequence). V was clipped by 0 bases and J by 5 bases, with 10 bases between them. The CDR3 is 14 amino acids. Here immunoSEQ multiplex PCR was the method, and the copy in TCRdb shows in-frame clones only, minus some. The sample consists of 34,000 or so clones, roughly 80% of them appearing once. For this clone: Its cognate antigen is unknown.

Findings and limits, study-wide: Same-patient CSF and blood CD4+ T cell clonotypes included HCRT-specific and TRIB2-specific autoreactive ones.

J is TRBJ1-2 and V is TRBV15; D unresolved. The receptor's source is a human donor in good health. The specimen was memory (CD45RA-) CD4+ T cells from blood. CDR3 bases: TGTGCCACCAGCAGAGATTCGGTGAGGTATGGCTACACCTTC. Translated: CATSRDSVRYGYTF.